The 7 T cell receptor beta chains below were found in one sample sequenced in a study of blood T cell repertoires in COVID-19. Profiled with immunoSEQ multiplex PCR; TCRdb holds only in-frame clones, not every one. The sample includes more than 110,000 clones, 75% to 85% of them seen just once. Sequenced input: peripheral blood. The origin of the receptors is a man aged 50 or older with acute or convalescent COVID-19.

J is TRBJ2-7 and V is TRBV28; 9 bases are shared with TRBD1. Germline values: CDR1 MDHEN, CDR2 SYDVKM. The CDR3 has 14 residues. With V trimmed by 8 bases and J by 5 bases, 10 bases remained unmatched. The chain's CDR3 is CASGTGQGSNEQYF. The CDR3 DNA is TGTGCCAGCGGGACGGGACAGGGTAGCAACGAGCAGTACTTC.

The genes are TRBV9 and TRBJ2-2; D is perhaps TRBD1 (5 bases). Trimming left V 0 bases short and J 5 bases short, with 11 bases between. Germline loops: CDR1 SGDLS, CDR2 YYNGEE. This CDR3 is built from 15 residues. CDR3 loop: CASSVGQGRTGELFF. The DNA for the CDR3 is TGTGCCAGCAGCGTAGGGCAGGGCAGGACCGGGGAGCTGTTTTTT.

This chain uses TRBV7-6 with TRBJ2-1; 9 nucleotides align to TRBD2. V shed 3 bases and J 8 bases; nucleotides not matched to a gene: 8. Germline V lookup: CDR1 SGHVS, CDR2 FNYEAQ. CDR3 length: 15 amino acids. DNA of the CDR3: TGTGCCAGCAGCTTTGGGGCGGGAGGGGGAGATGAGCAGTTCTTC. Translated: CASSFGAGGGDEQFF.

The chain recombines TRBV18 with TRBJ1-1; maybe TRBD1 (5 bases). Germline V gene data show CDR1 as KGHSH and CDR2 as LQKENI. This CDR3 is 16 amino acids long. V was pared by 5 bases and J by 0 bases, with 16 bases between. The DNA of the CDR3 is TGTGCCAGCTCAGCCCGGGGGGGACCCATGAACACTGAAGCTTTCTTT. Protein product: CASSARGGPMNTEAFF.

This sequence joins TRBV24-1 and TRBJ2-7, with a weak D call TRBD2 (7 bases). V lost 12 bases to trimming and J lost 5 bases, with 22 bases between them. Looked up from germline, CDR1 is KGHDR and CDR2 is SFDVKD. There are 14 residues in the CDR3. CDR3 loop: CAPWGGLPIHEQYF. The CDR3 bases are TGTGCCCCATGGGGGGGGCTCCCCATCCACGAGCAGTACTTC.

In this sample, this clone turned up a few times. The gene calls are TRBV24-1 and TRBJ2-1, with D possibly matching TRBD2 (5 bases). Germline-derived CDR1 and CDR2 are KGHDR and SFDVKD. V was pared by 1 base and J by 10 bases, with 10 bases between. The CDR3 loop spans 13 amino acids. The CDR3 nucleotides are TGTGCCACCAGTGATTTTGCACGGAGGGAGCAGTTCTTC. It specifies CATSDFARREQFF.

This rearrangement joins TRBV2 to TRBJ2-2; 7 nucleotides align to TRBD2. Germline V gives CDR1 SNHLY, CDR2 FYNNEI. This CDR3 region has 17 residues. Unmatched junction bases numbered 12, after V lost 0 bases and J lost 8 bases. Here the CDR3 DNA reads TGTGCCAGCAGTGAAGCCGGGCTAGCGGCCCTTATTGGGGAGCTGTTTTTT. Translated, it gives CASSEAGLAALIGELFF.